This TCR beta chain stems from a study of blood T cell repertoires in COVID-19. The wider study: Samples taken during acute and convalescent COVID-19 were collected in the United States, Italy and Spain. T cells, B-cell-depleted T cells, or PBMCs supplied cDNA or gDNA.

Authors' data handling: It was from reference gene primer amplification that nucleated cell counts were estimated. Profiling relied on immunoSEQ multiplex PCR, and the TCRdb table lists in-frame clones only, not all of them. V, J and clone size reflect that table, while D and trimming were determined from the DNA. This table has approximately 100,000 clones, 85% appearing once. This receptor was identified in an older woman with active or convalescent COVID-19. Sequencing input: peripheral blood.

CDR3 residues: CASSSGQGRNTEAFF. The CDR3 bases are TGTGCCAGCAGCTCTGGACAGGGGAGGAACACTGAAGCTTTCTTT. The gene calls are TRBV7-9 and TRBJ1-1; 9 bases map to TRBD1. Losses at the gene ends were 4 bases for V and 1 base for J; bases not matched to a gene: 4. CDR1 is SEHNR, CDR2 FQNEAQ, per germline (reference sequence). The CDR3 runs to 15 residues.